What follows are 24 T cell receptor beta chains derived from one specimen sequenced in a study of OX40 agonist ivuxolimab in advanced cancers. TCRdb's copy holds only in-frame clones and misses some; the assay was immunoSEQ multiplex PCR. The profile shows around 60,000 clones, 70% to 90% of them singletons. This specimen consisted of CD4+ or CD8+ T cells sorted from blood, obtained in a trial of the OX40 agonist ivuxolimab. The receptors come from an adult with an advanced solid tumor such as melanoma, head and neck, liver or kidney cancer.

This chain joins TRBV5-1 and TRBJ2-7, with 9 bases aligning to TRBD2. Germline lookup yields CDR1 SGHRS and CDR2 YFSETQ. Trimming at V came to 2 bases and at J to 6 bases, leaving 6 bases not matched to a gene. CDR3 length: 14 residues. Here the CDR3 reads CASSFSGTSFEQYF. CDR3 in DNA: TGCGCCAGCAGCTTCTCCGGGACTAGCTTCGAGCAGTACTTC.

The chain employs TRBV6-5 and TRBJ2-7; D is unclear. Trimming removed 2 bases from V and 2 bases from J, with 7 bases in between. This CDR3 contains 13 residues. Looked up from germline, CDR1 is MNHEY and CDR2 is SVGAGI. CDR3 coding DNA: TGTGCCAGCAGTTACAGCCTCGCCTACGAGCAGTACTTC. This gives the protein CASSYSLAYEQYF.

The V and J genes are TRBV18 and TRBJ1-1, with unresolved D. This CDR3 comprises 14 residues. Per germline, CDR1 KGHSH and CDR2 LQKENI. V lost 1 base and J lost 6, with 12 bases in between. Written as DNA, the CDR3 is TGTGCCAGCTCACCACTTATGGATGCCGCTGAAGCTTTCTTT. This translates into CASSPLMDAAEAFF.

This chain links TRBV28 with TRBJ1-1, with D perhaps matching TRBD1 (6 bases). CDR3 length: 16 residues. Trimming shortened V by 6 bases and J by 3 bases, and 20 bases separated the two germline ends. Germline V gene sequence: CDR1 MDHEN, CDR2 SYDVKM. The CDR3 reads CASSLPRGAGDTEAFF. CDR3 bases: TGTGCCAGCAGCCTCCCCCGGGGAGCAGGGGACACTGAAGCTTTCTTT.

The rearrangement links TRBV18 to TRBJ2-6; TRBD1 matches 9 bases. V trimming: 4 bases; J trimming: 0 bases; junction bases outside the gene matches: 16. This CDR3 spans 21 amino acids. CDR1 and CDR2 (germline): KGHSH, LQKENI. The CDR3 DNA is TGTGCCAGCTCACAACTAAGACCCGGGACAGGGTCCCACTCTGGGGCCAACGTCCTGACTTTC. Amino acids: CASSQLRPGTGSHSGANVLTF. The whole variable domain, remainder taken from reference TRBV18 and TRBJ2-6, is NAGVMQNPRHLVRRRGQEARLRCSPMKGHSHVYWYRQLPEEGLKFMVYLQKENIIDESGMPKERFSAEFPKEGPSILRIQQVVRGDSAAYFCASSQLRPGTGSHSGANVLTFGAGSRLTVL.

V usage is TRBV5-1 and J usage is TRBJ1-4, with D unclear. CDR1 is SGHRS and CDR2 is YFSETQ in the germline V gene. The V end was cut by 7 bases, the J end by 0 bases, with 7 bases between. The CDR3 consists of 13 residues. The CDR3 sequence: CASSLATNEKLFF. The CDR3 coding sequence is TGCGCCAGCTCATTAGCAACTAATGAAAAACTGTTTTTT.

This chain joins TRBV28 and TRBJ1-1; D is unresolved. Trimming removed 0 bases at V and 8 bases at J, with 10 bases between. This CDR3 spans 13 amino acids. Germline values: CDR1 MDHEN, CDR2 SYDVKM. The CDR3 spells CASSLWGTGEAFF. CDR3 coding DNA: TGTGCCAGCAGTTTATGGGGCACGGGAGAAGCTTTCTTT.

The rearrangement links TRBV18 to TRBJ1-2, with 7 bases fitting TRBD1. J gave up 4 bases and V 5 bases, and 7 bases lay outside the gene matches. Germline V CDR1 and CDR2: KGHSH, LQKENI. The CDR3 loop spans 14 amino acids. CDR3 nucleotides: TGTGCCAGCTCATCCGACAGGGCCTCCTATGGCTACACCTTC. Encoded protein: CASSSDRASYGYTF.

The chain combines TRBV27 with TRBJ2-6; TRBD1 matches at 7 bases. From germline, CDR1 is MNHEY and CDR2 SMNVEV (reference sequence). The CDR3 spans 16 residues. Losses at the gene ends were 5 bases for V and 2 bases for J; bases not matched to a gene: 6. The CDR3 here is CASSPYTGAGANVLTF. The CDR3, as DNA: TGTGCCAGCAGTCCCTATACAGGGGCTGGGGCCAACGTCCTGACTTTC.

The genes are TRBV18 and TRBJ1-1; the D is unclear. The V gene lost 3 bases and the J gene lost 0 bases, with 2 bases spanning the gap. Germline V gene data show CDR1 as KGHSH and CDR2 as LQKENI. The CDR3 sequence is 12 residues long. CDR3: CASSPLNTEAFF. CDR3 nucleotide sequence: TGTGCCAGCTCACCGTTGAACACTGAAGCTTTCTTT.

This rearrangement joins TRBV21-1 to TRBJ1-5; TRBD1, as called in the table, went unchecked against the DNA. TRBV21-1 is labeled a pseudogene. CDR3 length: 19 residues. This chain's CDR3 is CASRKAARGRGNSNQPQHF. The DNA of the CDR3 is TGTGCCAGCAGGAAAGCTGCCAGGGGGCGAGGTAATAGCAATCAGCCCCAGCATTTT.

The rearrangement joins TRBV6-5 to TRBJ2-5, with TRBD1 identical over 7 bases. CDR1 is MNHEY and CDR2 is SVGAGI in the germline V gene. This CDR3 region has 16 residues. The junction had 9 bases not matched to a gene; V was cut back by 0 bases and J by 5 bases. For the CDR3, the DNA is TGTGCCAGCAGTTACTCCCCCACAGGGGCCCAGGAGACCCAGTACTTC. It translates to CASSYSPTGAQETQYF.

The V call is TRBV27, the J call TRBJ2-7; no definite D call. CDR1 and CDR2 from the germline V gene are MNHEY and SMNVEV (reference sequence). The CDR3 sequence is 11 residues long. With 10 bases removed from V and 6 bases from J, the gap between germline ends came to 13 bases. This CDR3 is CATRPGSEQYF. DNA of the CDR3: TGTGCCACGCGCCCGGGCAGCGAGCAGTACTTC.

This chain connects TRBV4-1 to TRBJ2-6, with no clear D. The ends were cut back, 0 bases at V and 1 base at J, with 10 bases in the middle. The CDR3 spans 17 residues. Germline V gene sequence: CDR1 MGHRA, CDR2 YSYEKL. In nucleotides, the CDR3 is TGCGCCAGCAGCCAAGATTTTGCAGGATCTGGGGCCAACGTCCTGACTTTC. This encodes CASSQDFAGSGANVLTF.

J is TRBJ2-7 and V is TRBV19; D perhaps matches TRBD2 (7 bases). The V gene's germline CDR1 is LNHDA and CDR2 SQIVND (reference sequence). Trimming pared 5 bases from V and 6 bases from J, leaving 14 bases between. CDR3 length: 13 residues. The CDR3 DNA is TGTGCCAGTAGTCCCCAGGGAGGGGGCGAGCAGTACTTC. Encoded protein: CASSPQGGGEQYF.

V is TRBV28 and J is TRBJ1-5; D not resolved. Trimming removed 3 bases at V and 3 bases at J, with 3 bases between. The V gene's germline CDR1 is MDHEN and CDR2 SYDVKM. The CDR3 extends over 12 amino acids. The CDR3 here is CASSLDNQPQHF. The CDR3 nucleotides are TGTGCCAGCAGTTTGGACAATCAGCCCCAGCATTTT.

This clone has a single count. V and J are TRBV2 and TRBJ2-6; D possibly matches TRBD1 or TRBD2 (7 bases each). This CDR3 is built from 17 residues. Germline V CDR1 and CDR2: SNHLY, FYNNEI. Trimming cost V 5 bases and J 0 bases, with 14 bases left between them. The DNA for the CDR3 is TGTGCCAGCAGTAGGTCAGGGGGGGCCTCTGGGGCCAACGTCCTGACTTTC. Amino acids: CASSRSGGASGANVLTF.

The rearrangement uses TRBV6-6 and TRBJ1-5, with 9 nucleotides matching TRBD1. The CDR3 length is 13 residues. Germline CDR1 is MNHNY and CDR2 is SVGAGI (reference sequence). Trimming removed 11 bases from V and 2 bases from J; junction bases left unmatched: 4. CDR3 in amino acids: CAGDRDGNQPQHF. The CDR3, as DNA: TGTGCCGGGGACAGGGACGGCAATCAGCCCCAGCATTTT.

This chain links TRBV19 with TRBJ1-1; D gene ambiguous. Deletions cut 6 bases from V and 1 base from J, with 9 bases between. The germline gives CDR1 LNHDA, CDR2 SQIVND (reference sequence). The CDR3 runs 13 residues. The CDR3 sequence: CASRLTENTEAFF. In nucleotides, the CDR3 is TGTGCCAGTAGGCTGACGGAGAACACTGAAGCTTTCTTT.

The chain uses TRBV5-4 and TRBJ2-1; D might be TRBD2 (5 bases). V lost 4 bases to trimming and J lost 0 bases, with 14 bases between them. CDR1 SGHNT and CDR2 YYREEE come from the germline V gene (reference sequence). There are 16 residues in the CDR3. In DNA form, the CDR3 reads TGTGCCAGCAGCACTAGACGGAGCAGCTCCTACAATGAGCAGTTCTTC. Residues: CASSTRRSSSYNEQFF.

This chain joins TRBV7-2 and TRBJ1-5, with D maybe TRBD1 (6 bases). With 1 base removed from V and 5 bases from J, the gap between germline ends came to 12 bases. CDR3 length equals 15 residues. Germline V gene data show CDR1 as SGHTA and CDR2 as FQGNSA. In nucleotides, the CDR3 is TGTGCCAGCAGCTTAGAGGGGGGTCTACATCAGCCCCAGCATTTT. Protein: CASSLEGGLHQPQHF.

The chain couples TRBV28 to TRBJ1-1, with D possibly TRBD1 on 5 matching bases. CDR3 size: 11 residues. CDR1 and CDR2 (germline): MDHEN, SYDVKM. V was clipped by 2 bases and J by 12 bases, with 10 bases between them. The chain's CDR3 is CASSLQGETFF. In nucleotides, the CDR3 is TGTGCCAGCAGTTTACAGGGAGAGACTTTCTTT.

This sequence joins TRBV4-1 and TRBJ2-1; 14 nucleotides agree with TRBD2. Germline V gene sequence: CDR1 MGHRA, CDR2 YSYEKL. The V and J ends lost 4 bases and 2 bases, in that order; junction bases with no gene match: 10. This CDR3 is built from 19 residues. CDR3 residues: CASSPSTSGRAAAYNEQFF. The CDR3 bases are TGCGCCAGCAGCCCCTCGACTAGCGGGAGGGCCGCAGCCTACAATGAGCAGTTCTTC.

This chain connects TRBV15 to TRBJ2-1, with 9 nucleotides matching TRBD2. From germline, CDR1 is LNHNV and CDR2 YYDKDF (reference sequence). This CDR3 has 16 amino acids. The junction had 9 bases not matched to a gene; V was cut back by 1 base and J by 8 bases. The CDR3 here is CATSRGNSGRLDEQFF. CDR3 coding DNA: TGTGCCACCAGCAGAGGGAATAGCGGGAGACTAGATGAGCAGTTCTTC.